This T cell receptor beta chain was captured in a study of blood T cell repertoires in COVID-19. The wider study: Whether acute or convalescent, the COVID-19 samples came from the United States, Italy and Spain.

TCRdb keeps only in-frame clones here, not all; method: immunoSEQ multiplex PCR. In the table there are around 97,000 clones, about 80% of which are singletons. Trimming cost V 7 bases and J 3 bases, with 6 bases left between them. Germline V gene sequence: CDR1 SQVTM, CDR2 ANQGSEA. The CDR3 totals 10 residues. This TCR was recovered from a human donor in a cohort sampled during active or convalescent COVID-19. The V gene is TRBV29-1, the J gene TRBJ1-2, with D perhaps matching TRBD1 (6 bases). Specimen: peripheral blood. Here the CDR3 reads CSAGDYGYTF. CDR3 sequence (DNA): TGCAGCGCAGGGGACTATGGCTACACCTTC.